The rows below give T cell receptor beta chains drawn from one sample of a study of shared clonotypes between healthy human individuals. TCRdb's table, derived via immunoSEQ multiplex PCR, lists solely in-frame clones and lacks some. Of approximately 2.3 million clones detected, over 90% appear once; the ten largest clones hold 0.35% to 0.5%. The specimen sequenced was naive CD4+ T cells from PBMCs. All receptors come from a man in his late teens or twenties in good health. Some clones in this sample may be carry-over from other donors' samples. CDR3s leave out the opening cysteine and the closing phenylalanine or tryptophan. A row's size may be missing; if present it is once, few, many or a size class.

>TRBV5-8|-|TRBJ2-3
ASSSDREGLDTQY
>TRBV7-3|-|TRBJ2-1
ASSLSPSGTGNEQF
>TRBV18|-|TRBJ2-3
ASSRGPGTSGRASDTQY
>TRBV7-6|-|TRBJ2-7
ASSQHPVGSEQY
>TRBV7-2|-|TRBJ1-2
ASSLLDRDVSGYT
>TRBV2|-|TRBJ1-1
ASREGQGNTEAF
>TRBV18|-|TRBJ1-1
ASSPDRVLTEAF
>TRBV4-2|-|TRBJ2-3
ASSPWGAGTDTQY
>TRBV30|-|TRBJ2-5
AWSVGTSGYQETQY
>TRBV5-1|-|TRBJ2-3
ASSPAASTDTQY
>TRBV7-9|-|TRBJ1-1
ASSWGPTNTEAF
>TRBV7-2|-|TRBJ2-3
ASVGASGRTDTQY
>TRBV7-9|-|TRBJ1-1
ASSLARVNTEAF
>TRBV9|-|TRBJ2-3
ASSVREGGLTSTDTQY
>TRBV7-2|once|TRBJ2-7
ASSLAAGARSEQY
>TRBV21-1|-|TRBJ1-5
ASSRDHHGNQPQH
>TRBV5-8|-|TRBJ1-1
ASSLVKLSEAF
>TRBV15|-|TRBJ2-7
ATSATGVTYEQY
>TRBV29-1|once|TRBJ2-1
SVLGQLSSYNEQF
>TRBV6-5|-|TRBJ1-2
ASSPTWTNYGYT
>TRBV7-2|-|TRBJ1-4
ASSATAATNEKLF
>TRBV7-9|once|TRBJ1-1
ASSLKGLNTEAF
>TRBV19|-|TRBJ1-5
ASSSDRAQPQH
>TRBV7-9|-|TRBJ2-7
ASSLIGQGEQY
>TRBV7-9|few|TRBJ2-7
ASSLEYSYRPYEQY
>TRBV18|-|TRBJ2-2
ASSSQTGGSTGELF
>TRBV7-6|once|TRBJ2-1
ASSFLAGVGEQF
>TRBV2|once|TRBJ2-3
ASSEFVAVTY
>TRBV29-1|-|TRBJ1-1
SVEDPWEAF
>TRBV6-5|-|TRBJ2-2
ASSTPGLNTGELF
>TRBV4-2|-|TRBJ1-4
ASSQDTGRHEKLF
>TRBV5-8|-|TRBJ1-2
ASSSGQGYGYT
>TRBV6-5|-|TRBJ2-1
ASSGTRSYNEQF
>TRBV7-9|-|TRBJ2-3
ASSLLAGGEADTQY
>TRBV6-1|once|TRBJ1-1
ASSTQLVRDREAF
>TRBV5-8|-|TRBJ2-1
AVGLAGYNEQF
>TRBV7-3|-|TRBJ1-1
ASRQEMNTEAF
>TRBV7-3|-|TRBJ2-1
ASSAPTGEGGYNEQF
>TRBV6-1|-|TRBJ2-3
ASSLTGGSPDTQY
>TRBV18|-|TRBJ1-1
ASSPRWNTEAF